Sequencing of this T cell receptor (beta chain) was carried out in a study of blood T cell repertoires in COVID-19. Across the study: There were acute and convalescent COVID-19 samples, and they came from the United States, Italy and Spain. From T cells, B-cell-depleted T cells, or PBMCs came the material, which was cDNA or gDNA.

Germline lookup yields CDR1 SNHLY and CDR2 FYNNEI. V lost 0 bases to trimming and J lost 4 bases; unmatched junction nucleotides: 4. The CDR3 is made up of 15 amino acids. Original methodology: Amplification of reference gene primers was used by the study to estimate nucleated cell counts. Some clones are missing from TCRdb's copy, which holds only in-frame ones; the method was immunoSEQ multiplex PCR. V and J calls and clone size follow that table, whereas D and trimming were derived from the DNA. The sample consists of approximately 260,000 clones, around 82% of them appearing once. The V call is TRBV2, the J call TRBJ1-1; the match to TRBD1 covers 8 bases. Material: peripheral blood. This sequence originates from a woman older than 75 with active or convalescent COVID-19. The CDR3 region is CASSEAATGGTEAFF. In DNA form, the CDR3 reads TGTGCCAGCAGTGAAGCCGCAACAGGGGGCACTGAAGCTTTCTTT.